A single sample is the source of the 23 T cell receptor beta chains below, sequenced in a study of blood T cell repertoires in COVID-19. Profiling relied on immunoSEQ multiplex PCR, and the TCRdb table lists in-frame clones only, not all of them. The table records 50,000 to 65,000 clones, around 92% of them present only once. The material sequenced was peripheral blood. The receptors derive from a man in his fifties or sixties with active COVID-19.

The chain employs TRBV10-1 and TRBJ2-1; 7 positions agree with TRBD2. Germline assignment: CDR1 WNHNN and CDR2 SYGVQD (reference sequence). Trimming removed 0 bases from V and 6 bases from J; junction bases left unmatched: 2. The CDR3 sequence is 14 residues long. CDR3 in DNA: TGCGCCAGCAGTGAGTCGGGACTATTCAATGAGCAGTTCTTC. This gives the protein CASSESGLFNEQFF.

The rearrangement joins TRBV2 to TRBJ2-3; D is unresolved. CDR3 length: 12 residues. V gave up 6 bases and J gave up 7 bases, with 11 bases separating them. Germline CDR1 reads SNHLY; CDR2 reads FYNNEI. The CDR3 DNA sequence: TGTGCCAGCAGCTTAGACATAAATACGCAGTATTTT. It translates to CASSLDINTQYF. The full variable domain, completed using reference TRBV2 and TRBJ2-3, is EPEVTQTPSHQVTQMGQEVILRCVPISNHLYFYWYRQILGQKVEFLVSFYNNEISEKSEIFDDQFSVERPDGSNFTLKIRSTKLEDSAMYFCASSLDINTQYFGPGTRLTVL.

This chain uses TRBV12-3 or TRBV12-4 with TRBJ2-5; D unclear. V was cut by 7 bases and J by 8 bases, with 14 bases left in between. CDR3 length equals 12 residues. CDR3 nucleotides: TGTGCCAGCACGGTCTCCGTGAATACCCAGTACTTC. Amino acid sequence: CASTVSVNTQYF.

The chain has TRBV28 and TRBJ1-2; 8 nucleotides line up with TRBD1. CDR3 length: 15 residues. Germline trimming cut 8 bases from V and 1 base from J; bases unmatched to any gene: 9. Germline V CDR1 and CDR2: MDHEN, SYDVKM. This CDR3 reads CASVVDRAVNYGYTF. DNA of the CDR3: TGTGCCAGCGTAGTGGACAGGGCCGTTAACTATGGCTACACCTTC.

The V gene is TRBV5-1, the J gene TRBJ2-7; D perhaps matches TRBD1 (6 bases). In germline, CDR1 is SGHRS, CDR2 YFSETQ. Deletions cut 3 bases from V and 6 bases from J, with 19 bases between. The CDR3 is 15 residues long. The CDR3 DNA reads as TGCGCCAGCAGCTCGAATGGGGACAATCGGCGCGAGCAGTACTTC. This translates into CASSSNGDNRREQYF.

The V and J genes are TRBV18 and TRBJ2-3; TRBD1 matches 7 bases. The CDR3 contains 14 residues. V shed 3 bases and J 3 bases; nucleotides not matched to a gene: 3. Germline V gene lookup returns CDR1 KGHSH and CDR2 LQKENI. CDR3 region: CASSPGQRTDTQYF. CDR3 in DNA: TGTGCCAGCTCACCGGGACAGCGGACAGATACGCAGTATTTT.

The CDR3 loop is CASSWRGTGELFF. The DNA of the CDR3 is TGTGCCAGCAGCTGGCGGGGAACCGGGGAGCTGTTTTTT. This chain links TRBV5-4 with TRBJ2-2, with a weak D call TRBD2 (6 bases). Germline-derived CDR1 and CDR2 are SGHNT and YYREEE (reference sequence). V lost 3 bases and J lost 5, with 8 bases in between. This CDR3 contains 13 residues.

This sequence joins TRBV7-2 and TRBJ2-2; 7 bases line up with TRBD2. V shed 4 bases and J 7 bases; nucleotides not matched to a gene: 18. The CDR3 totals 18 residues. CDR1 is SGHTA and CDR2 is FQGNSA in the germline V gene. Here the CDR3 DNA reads TGTGCCAGCAGCTCACCCGGACGGCGGGGAGGGACTGTCGGGGAGCTGTTTTTT. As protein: CASSSPGRRGGTVGELFF.

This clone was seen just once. The CDR3 protein is CASSIDTASYGYTF. The CDR3 DNA is TGTGCCAGCTCAATAGACACGGCGAGCTATGGCTACACCTTC. V usage is TRBV18 and J usage is TRBJ1-2; D unresolved. The CDR3 loop spans 14 amino acids. The V and J ends lost 5 bases and 4 bases respectively, with 14 bases between them. CDR1 is KGHSH and CDR2 is LQKENI in the germline V gene.

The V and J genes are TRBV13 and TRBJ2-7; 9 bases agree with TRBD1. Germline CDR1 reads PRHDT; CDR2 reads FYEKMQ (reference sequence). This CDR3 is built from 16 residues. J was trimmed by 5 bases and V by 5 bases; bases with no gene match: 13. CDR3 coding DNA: TGTGCCAGCAGCCCAGACGGGACAGGGAGTTGGCACGAGCAGTACTTC. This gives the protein CASSPDGTGSWHEQYF.

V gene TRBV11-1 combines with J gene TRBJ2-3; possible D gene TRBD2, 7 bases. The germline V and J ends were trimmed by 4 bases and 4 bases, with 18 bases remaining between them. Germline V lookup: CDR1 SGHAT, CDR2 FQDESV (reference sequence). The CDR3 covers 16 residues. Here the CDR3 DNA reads TGTGCCAGCAGCTCCACGAGGGGGGGGAGGGCAGATACGCAGTATTTT. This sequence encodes CASSSTRGGRADTQYF.

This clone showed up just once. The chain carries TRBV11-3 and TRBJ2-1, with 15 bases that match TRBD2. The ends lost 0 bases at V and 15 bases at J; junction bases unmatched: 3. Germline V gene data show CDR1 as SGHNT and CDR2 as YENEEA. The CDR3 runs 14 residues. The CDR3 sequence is CASSLEGLAGGRFF. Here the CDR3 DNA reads TGTGCCAGCAGCTTAGAGGGACTAGCGGGGGGACGGTTCTTC.

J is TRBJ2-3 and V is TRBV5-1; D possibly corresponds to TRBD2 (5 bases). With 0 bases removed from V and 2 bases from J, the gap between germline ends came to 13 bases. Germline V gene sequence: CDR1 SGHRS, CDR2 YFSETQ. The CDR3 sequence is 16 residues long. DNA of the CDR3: TGCGCCAGCAGCTTGGGGCCGGGGTTCCCCACAGATACGCAGTATTTT. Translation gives CASSLGPGFPTDTQYF.

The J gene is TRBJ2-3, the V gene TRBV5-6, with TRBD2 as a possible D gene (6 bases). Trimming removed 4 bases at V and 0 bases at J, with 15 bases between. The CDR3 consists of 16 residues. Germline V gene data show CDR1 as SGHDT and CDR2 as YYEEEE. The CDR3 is CASSRGAGSSTDTQYF. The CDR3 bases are TGTGCCAGCAGCCGCGGGGCTGGTTCTAGCACAGATACGCAGTATTTT.

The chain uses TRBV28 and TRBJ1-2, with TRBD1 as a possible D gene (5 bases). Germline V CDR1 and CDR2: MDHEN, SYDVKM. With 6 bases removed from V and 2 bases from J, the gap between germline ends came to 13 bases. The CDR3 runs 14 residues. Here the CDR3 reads CASRGGVTNYGYTF. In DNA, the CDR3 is TGTGCCAGCAGGGGGGGGGTCACGAACTATGGCTACACCTTC.

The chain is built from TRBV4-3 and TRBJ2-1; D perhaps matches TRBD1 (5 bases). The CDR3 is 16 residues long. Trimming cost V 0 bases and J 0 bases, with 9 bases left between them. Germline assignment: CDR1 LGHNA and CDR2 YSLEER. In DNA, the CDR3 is TGCGCCAGCAGCCAAGAGGGGCGGACCTCCTACAATGAGCAGTTCTTC. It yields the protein CASSQEGRTSYNEQFF.

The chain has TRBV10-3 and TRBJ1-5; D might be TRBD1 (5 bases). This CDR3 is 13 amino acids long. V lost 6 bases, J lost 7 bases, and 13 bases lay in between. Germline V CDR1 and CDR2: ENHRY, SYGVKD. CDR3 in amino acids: CAIRSGRDQPQHF. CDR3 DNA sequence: TGTGCCATCAGGTCAGGGAGGGACCAGCCCCAGCATTTT.

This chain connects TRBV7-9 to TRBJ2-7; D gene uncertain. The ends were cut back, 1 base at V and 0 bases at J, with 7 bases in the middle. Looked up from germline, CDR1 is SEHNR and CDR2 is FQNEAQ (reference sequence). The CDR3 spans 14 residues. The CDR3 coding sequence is TGTGCCAGCAGCTTAGTGGCCGACTCCTACGAGCAGTACTTC. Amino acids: CASSLVADSYEQYF. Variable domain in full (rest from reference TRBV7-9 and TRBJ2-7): DTGVSQNPRHKITKRGQNVTFRCDPISEHNRLYWYRQTLGQGPEFLTYFQNEAQLEKSRLLSDRFSAERPKGSFSTLEIQRTEQGDSAMYLCASSLVADSYEQYFGPGTRLTVT.

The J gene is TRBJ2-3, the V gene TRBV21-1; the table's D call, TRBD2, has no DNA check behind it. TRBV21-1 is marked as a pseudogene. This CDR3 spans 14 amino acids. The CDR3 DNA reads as TGTGACAGCCCCAGCGGGAGGCCCACAGATACGCAGTATTTT. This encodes CDSPSGRPTDTQYF.

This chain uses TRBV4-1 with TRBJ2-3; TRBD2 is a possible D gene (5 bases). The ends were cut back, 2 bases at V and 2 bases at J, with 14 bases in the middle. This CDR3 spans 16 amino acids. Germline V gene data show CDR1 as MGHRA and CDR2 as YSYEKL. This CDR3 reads CASSQRMVGDTDTQYF. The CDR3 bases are TGCGCCAGCAGCCAAAGGATGGTGGGAGACACAGATACGCAGTATTTT.

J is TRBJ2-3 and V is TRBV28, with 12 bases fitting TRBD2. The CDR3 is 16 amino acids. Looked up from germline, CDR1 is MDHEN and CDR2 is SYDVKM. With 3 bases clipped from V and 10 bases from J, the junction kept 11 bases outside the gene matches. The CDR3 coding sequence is TGTGCCAGCAGTTTGTCCCTAGCGGGGGGGCAAGAGGCGCAGTATTTT. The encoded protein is CASSLSLAGGQEAQYF. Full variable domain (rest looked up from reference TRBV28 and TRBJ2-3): DVKVTQSSRYLVKRTGEKVFLECVQDMDHENMFWYRQDPGLGLRLIYFSYDVKMKEKGDIPEGYSVSREKKERFSLILESASTNQTSMYLCASSLSLAGGQEAQYFGPGTRLTVL.

In nucleotides, the CDR3 is TGTGCCAGCAGTTCTAGACTAGAGGGGTTCTTC. Translation gives CASSSRLEGFF. The chain combines TRBV12-3 or TRBV12-4 with TRBJ2-1, with a weak D call TRBD2 (6 bases). The V gene lost 4 bases and the J gene lost 15 bases, with 13 bases spanning the gap. This CDR3 is 11 amino acids long.

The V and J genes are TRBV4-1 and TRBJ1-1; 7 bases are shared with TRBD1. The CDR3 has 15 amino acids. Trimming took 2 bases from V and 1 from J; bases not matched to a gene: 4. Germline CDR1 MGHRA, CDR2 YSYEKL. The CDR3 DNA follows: TGCGCCAGCAGCCAACCGGACAGGAAGAACACTGAAGCTTTCTTT. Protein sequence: CASSQPDRKNTEAFF.